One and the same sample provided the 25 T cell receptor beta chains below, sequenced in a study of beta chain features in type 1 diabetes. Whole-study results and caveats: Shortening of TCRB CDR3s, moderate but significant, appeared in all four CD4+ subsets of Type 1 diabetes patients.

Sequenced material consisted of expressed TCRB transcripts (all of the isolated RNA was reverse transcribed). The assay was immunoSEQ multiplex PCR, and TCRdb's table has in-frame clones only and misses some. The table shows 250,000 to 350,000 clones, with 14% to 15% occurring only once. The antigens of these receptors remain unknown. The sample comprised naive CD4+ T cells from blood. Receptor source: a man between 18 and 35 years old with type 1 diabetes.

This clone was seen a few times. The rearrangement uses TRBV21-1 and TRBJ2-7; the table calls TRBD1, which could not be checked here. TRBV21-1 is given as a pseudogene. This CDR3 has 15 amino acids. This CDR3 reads CASSSPGTGAYEQYF. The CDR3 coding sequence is TGTGCCAGCAGCAGCCCTGGGACAGGGGCCTACGAGCAGTACTTC.

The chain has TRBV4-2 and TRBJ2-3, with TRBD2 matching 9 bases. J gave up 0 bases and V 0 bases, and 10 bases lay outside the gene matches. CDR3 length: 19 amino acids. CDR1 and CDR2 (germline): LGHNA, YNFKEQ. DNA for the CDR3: TGTGCCAGCAGCCAAGATGTCACCTTAGCGGGGGTTAGCACAGATACGCAGTATTTT. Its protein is CASSQDVTLAGVSTDTQYF.

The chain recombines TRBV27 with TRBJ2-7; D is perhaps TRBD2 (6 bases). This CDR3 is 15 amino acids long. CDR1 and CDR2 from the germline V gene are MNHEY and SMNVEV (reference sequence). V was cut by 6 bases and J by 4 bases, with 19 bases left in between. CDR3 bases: TGTGCCAGCAGCCCCCCTGGGCGGGAATATTACGAGCAGTACTTC. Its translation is CASSPPGREYYEQYF.

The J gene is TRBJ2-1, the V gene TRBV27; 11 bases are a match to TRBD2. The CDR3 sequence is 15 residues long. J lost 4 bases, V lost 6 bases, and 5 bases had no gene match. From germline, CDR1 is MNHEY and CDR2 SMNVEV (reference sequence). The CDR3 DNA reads TGTGCCAGCAGCACCGGGACTAGCGGATACAATGAGCAGTTCTTC. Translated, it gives CASSTGTSGYNEQFF.

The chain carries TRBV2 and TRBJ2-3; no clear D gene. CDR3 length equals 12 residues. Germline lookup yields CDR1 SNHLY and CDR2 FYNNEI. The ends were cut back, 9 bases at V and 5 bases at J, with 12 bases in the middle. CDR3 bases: TGTGCCAGGGCTCGGCTAGGAGATACGCAGTATTTT. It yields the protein CARARLGDTQYF.

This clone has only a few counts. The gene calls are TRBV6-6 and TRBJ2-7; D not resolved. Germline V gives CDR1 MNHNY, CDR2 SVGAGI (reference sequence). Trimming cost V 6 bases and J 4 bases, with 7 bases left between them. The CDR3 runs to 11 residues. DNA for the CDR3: TGTGCCAGCAGCCCCTCTTACGAGCAGTACTTC. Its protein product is CASSPSYEQYF.

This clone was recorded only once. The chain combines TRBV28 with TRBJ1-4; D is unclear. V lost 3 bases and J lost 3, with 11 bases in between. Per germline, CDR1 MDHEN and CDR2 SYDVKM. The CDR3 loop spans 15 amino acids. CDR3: CASSFGGQANEKLFF. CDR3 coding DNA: TGTGCCAGCAGTTTTGGAGGGCAGGCTAATGAAAAACTGTTTTTT.

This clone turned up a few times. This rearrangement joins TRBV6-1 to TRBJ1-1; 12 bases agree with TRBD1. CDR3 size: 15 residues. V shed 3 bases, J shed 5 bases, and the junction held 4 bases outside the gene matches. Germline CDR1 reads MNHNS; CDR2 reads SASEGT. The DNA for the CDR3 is TGTGCCAGCAGTGATTGGGACAGGGGGCGAACTGAAGCTTTCTTT. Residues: CASSDWDRGRTEAFF.

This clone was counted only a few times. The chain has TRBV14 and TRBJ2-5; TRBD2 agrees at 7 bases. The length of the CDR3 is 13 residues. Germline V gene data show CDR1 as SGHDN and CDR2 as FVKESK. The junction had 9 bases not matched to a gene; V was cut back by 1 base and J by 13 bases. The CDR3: CASSQASGLAVYF. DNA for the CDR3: TGTGCCAGCAGCCAAGCTAGTGGTCTAGCGGTGTACTTC.

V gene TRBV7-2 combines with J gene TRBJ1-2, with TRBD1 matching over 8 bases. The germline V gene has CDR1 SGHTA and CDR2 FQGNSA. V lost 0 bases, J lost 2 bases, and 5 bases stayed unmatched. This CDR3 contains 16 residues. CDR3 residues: CASSLASGQVNYGYTF. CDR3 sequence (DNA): TGTGCCAGCAGCTTAGCCTCGGGACAGGTCAACTATGGCTACACCTTC.

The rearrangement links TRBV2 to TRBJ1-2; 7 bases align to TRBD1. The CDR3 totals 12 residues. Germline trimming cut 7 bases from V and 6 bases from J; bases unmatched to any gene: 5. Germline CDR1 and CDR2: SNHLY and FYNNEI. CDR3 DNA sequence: TGTGCCAGCACCGGACAGGCCAATGGCTACACCTTC. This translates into CASTGQANGYTF.

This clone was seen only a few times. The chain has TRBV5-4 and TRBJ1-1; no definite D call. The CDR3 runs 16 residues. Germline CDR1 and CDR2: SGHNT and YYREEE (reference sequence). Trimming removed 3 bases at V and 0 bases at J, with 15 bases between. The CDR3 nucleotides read TGTGCCAGCAGCTCCCGAGGCACTACTATGAACACTGAAGCTTTCTTT. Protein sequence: CASSSRGTTMNTEAFF.

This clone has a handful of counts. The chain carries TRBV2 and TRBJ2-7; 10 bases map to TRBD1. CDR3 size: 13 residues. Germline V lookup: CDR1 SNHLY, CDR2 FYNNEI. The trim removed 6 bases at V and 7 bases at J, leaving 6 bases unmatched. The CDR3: CASSADRGQEQYF. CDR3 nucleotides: TGTGCCAGCAGCGCAGACAGGGGGCAGGAGCAGTACTTC.

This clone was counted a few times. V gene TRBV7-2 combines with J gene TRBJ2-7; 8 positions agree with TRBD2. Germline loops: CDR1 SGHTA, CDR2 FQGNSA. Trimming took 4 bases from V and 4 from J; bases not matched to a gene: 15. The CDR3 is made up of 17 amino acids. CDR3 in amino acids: CASSSGRGGPGPYEQYF. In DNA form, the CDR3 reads TGTGCCAGCAGCTCTGGCCGGGGGGGGCCAGGTCCGTACGAGCAGTACTTC.

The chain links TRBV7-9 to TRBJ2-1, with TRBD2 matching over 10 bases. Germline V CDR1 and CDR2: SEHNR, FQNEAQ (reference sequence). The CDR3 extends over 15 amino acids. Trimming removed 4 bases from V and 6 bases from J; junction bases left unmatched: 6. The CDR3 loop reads CASSSMGLASNEQFF. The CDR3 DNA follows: TGTGCCAGCAGCTCGATGGGACTAGCGTCCAATGAGCAGTTCTTC.

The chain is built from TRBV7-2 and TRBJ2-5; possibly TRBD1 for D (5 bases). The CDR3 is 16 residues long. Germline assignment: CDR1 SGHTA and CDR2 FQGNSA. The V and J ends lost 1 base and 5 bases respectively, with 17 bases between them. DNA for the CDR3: TGTGCCAGCAGCTTAGGGTCGGTCAGGGAATATGAGACCCAGTACTTC. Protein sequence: CASSLGSVREYETQYF.

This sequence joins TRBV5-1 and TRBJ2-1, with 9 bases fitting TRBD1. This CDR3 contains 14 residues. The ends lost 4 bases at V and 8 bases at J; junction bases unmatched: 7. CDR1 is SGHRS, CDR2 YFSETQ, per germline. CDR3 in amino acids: CASSHGQGHDEQFF. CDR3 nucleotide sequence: TGCGCCAGCAGCCATGGACAGGGGCACGATGAGCAGTTCTTC.

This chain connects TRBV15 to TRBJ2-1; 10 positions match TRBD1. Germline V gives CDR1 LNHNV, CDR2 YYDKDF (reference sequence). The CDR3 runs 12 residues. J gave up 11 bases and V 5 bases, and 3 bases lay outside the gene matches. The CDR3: CATSGDRGKQFF. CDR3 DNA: TGTGCCACCAGCGGGGACAGGGGAAAGCAGTTCTTC.

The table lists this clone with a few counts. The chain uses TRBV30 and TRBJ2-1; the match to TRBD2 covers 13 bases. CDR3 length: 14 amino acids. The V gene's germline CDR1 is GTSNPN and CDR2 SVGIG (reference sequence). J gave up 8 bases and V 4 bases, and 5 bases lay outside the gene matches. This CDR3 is CAWTGLAGAYEQFF. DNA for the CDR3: TGTGCCTGGACTGGACTAGCGGGGGCATATGAGCAGTTCTTC.

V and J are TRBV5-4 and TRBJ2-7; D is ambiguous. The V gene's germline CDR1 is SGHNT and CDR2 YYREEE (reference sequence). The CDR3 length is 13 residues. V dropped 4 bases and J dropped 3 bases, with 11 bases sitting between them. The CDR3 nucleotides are TGTGCCAGCAGCGGCCCACGCTTCTACGAGCAGTACTTC. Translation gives CASSGPRFYEQYF.

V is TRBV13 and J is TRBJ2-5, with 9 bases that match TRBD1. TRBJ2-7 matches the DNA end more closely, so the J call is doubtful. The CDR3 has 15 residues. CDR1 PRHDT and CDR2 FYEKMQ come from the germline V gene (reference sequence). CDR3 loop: CASSLGDRGGYEQYF. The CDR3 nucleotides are TGTGCCAGCAGCTTAGGGGACAGGGGCGGCTACGAGCAGTACTTC.

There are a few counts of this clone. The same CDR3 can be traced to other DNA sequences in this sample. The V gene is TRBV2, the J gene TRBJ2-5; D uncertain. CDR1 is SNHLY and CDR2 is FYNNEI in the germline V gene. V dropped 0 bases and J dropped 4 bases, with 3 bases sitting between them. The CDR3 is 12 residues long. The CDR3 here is CASSEARETQYF. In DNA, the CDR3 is TGTGCCAGCAGTGAAGCGCGAGAGACCCAGTACTTC.

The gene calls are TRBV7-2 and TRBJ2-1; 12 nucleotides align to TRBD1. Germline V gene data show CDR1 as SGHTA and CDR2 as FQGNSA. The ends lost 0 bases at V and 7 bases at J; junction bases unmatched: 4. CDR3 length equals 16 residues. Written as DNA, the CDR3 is TGTGCCAGCAGCTTAGCCGGGACAGGGGGCTCGAATGAGCAGTTCTTC. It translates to CASSLAGTGGSNEQFF.

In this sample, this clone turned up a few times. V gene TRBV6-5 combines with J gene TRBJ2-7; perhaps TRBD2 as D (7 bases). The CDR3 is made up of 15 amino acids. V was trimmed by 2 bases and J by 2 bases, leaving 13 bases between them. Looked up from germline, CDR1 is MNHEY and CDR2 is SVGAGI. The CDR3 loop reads CASSYGGAATYEQYF. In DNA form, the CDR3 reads TGTGCCAGCAGTTACGGGGGGGCGGCTACCTACGAGCAGTACTTC.

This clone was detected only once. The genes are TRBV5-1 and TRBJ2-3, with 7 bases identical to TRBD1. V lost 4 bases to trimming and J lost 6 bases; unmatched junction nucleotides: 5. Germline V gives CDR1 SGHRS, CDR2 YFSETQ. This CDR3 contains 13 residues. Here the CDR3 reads CASSTTGPDTQYF. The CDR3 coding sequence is TGCGCCAGCAGCACGACAGGGCCGGATACGCAGTATTTT.